The 29 T cell receptor beta chains listed next were all sequenced from one sample in a study of blood T cell repertoires in COVID-19 (dated by TCRdb to 2018 to 2020). The method was the immunoSEQ multiplex PCR assay. The immuneACCESS repertoire file appears here via TCRdb, limited to in-frame rearrangements. These files lack a portion of the clones; in checked studies, under half of the deficit traces to unresolved V genes, and the cause of the others is not known. In this sample the table shows around 330,000 clones, 89% of which occur a single time. The ten biggest clones cover 9.5% of the sample. The sample taken for sequencing was PBMCs or T cells enriched from blood (not recorded which). The receptors were sampled from a woman aged 40-49 years who had recovered from COVID-19.

This chain connects TRBV4-3 to TRBJ2-1; weak D call: TRBD1 (5 bases). The CDR3 covers 17 residues. Trimming removed 1 base from V and 0 bases from J, with 13 bases in between. Germline lookup yields CDR1 LGHNA and CDR2 YSLEER. CDR3 loop: CASSQAQGSGSYNEQFF. The CDR3 DNA reads TGCGCCAGCAGCCAAGCCCAGGGATCTGGCTCCTACAATGAGCAGTTCTTC.

The CDR3 coding sequence is TGTGCCAGCAGCTTGCAGCCGGGGACAGGCCGTAATGAAAAACTGTTTTTT. Protein product: CASSLQPGTGRNEKLFF. V usage is TRBV5-5 and J usage is TRBJ1-4, with TRBD1 identical over 8 bases. Germline V gives CDR1 SGHKS, CDR2 YYEKEE (reference sequence). Trimming took 1 base from V and 4 from J; bases not matched to a gene: 9. This CDR3 contains 17 residues.

This clone was recorded only once. V is TRBV29-1 and J is TRBJ1-2, with TRBD1 matching over 9 bases. This CDR3 spans 12 amino acids. The germline gives CDR1 SQVTM, CDR2 ANQGSEA. V lost 6 bases to trimming and J lost 7 bases; unmatched junction nucleotides: 6. Here the CDR3 reads CSVGQGGSGYTF. Written as DNA, the CDR3 is TGCAGCGTGGGACAGGGTGGAAGTGGCTACACCTTC.

This sequence joins TRBV19 and TRBJ2-7; TRBD2 agrees at 9 bases. CDR3 length equals 14 residues. CDR1 LNHDA and CDR2 SQIVND come from the germline V gene (reference sequence). The trim removed 5 bases at V and 4 bases at J, leaving 6 bases unmatched. The CDR3 is CASSVAGGRYEQYF. DNA of the CDR3: TGTGCCAGTAGTGTGGCGGGAGGGCGATACGAGCAGTACTTC.

This chain uses TRBV6-5 with TRBJ2-1; 7 nucleotides line up with TRBD1. V was pared by 7 bases and J by 4 bases, with 10 bases of the junction left unmatched. This CDR3 is 15 amino acids long. CDR1 is MNHEY and CDR2 is SVGAGI in the germline V gene. The CDR3, as DNA: TGTGCCAGCAAAAAATCAGGGACAGTTTACAATGAGCAGTTCTTC. Protein: CASKKSGTVYNEQFF.

As to this clone: At one end the junction does not follow the germline gene, possibly because of a read error. J is TRBJ1-5 and V is TRBV2; TRBD1 agrees at 7 bases. Germline CDR1 SNHLY, CDR2 FYNNEI. The CDR3 length is 13 residues. The CDR3 DNA reads as TGTGCCAGCAGAGAAGACAGGGACCAGCCCCAGCATTTT. This encodes CASREDRDQPQHF.

The chain couples TRBV12-3 or TRBV12-4 to TRBJ2-3; D perhaps matches TRBD2 (7 bases). The CDR3 extends over 12 amino acids. The ends were cut back, 10 bases at V and 4 bases at J, with 12 bases in the middle. The CDR3 DNA reads TGTGCCACCCGGGGGGCGTCAGATACGCAGTATTTT. It is translated as CATRGASDTQYF.

The rearrangement links TRBV6-5 to TRBJ2-7; 9 bases line up with TRBD1. The CDR3 has 15 amino acids. In germline, CDR1 is MNHEY, CDR2 SVGAGI. The trim removed 6 bases at V and 4 bases at J, leaving 10 bases unmatched. In DNA form, the CDR3 reads TGTGCCAGCAGAAAACGGGACAGGGAAAAGTACGAGCAGTACTTC. This translates into CASRKRDREKYEQYF.

This clone was seen a single time. The gene calls are TRBV2 and TRBJ1-1, with TRBD1 identical over 10 bases. V shed 5 bases and J 2 bases; nucleotides not matched to a gene: 5. CDR1 SNHLY and CDR2 FYNNEI come from the germline V gene. CDR3 length: 15 amino acids. CDR3 bases: TGTGCCAGCAGTCCCCGGACAGGGGGAAACACTGAAGCTTTCTTT. Translating gives CASSPRTGGNTEAFF.

The V and J genes are TRBV5-1 and TRBJ1-2; the match to TRBD1 covers 10 bases. Germline values: CDR1 SGHRS, CDR2 YFSETQ. The V segment lost 0 bases and the J segment 8 bases; nucleotides outside the gene matches: 4. This CDR3 contains 14 residues. The CDR3 sequence: CASSLVGTGDGYTF. The DNA for the CDR3 is TGCGCCAGCAGCTTGGTGGGGACAGGGGACGGCTACACCTTC. Drawing the rest from reference TRBV5-1 and TRBJ1-2, the complete variable domain is KAGVTQTPRYLIKTRGQQVTLSCSPISGHRSVSWYQQTPGQGLQFLFEYFSETQRNKGNFPGRFSGRQFSNSRSEMNVSTLELGDSALYLCASSLVGTGDGYTFGSGTRLTVV.

The V and J genes are TRBV24-1 and TRBJ1-3; tentative D call: TRBD1 (6 bases). V lost 10 bases, J lost 4 bases, and 10 bases lay in between. Germline CDR1 is KGHDR and CDR2 is SFDVKD. The CDR3 extends over 12 amino acids. CDR3 DNA: TGTGCCACTCGGGACACCGGAAACACCATATATTTT. It is translated as CATRDTGNTIYF.

This chain uses TRBV19 with TRBJ1-1; TRBD1 aligns across 9 bases. CDR1 and CDR2 (germline): LNHDA, SQIVND (reference sequence). Trimming removed 7 bases from V and 5 bases from J; junction bases left unmatched: 5. This CDR3 spans 13 amino acids. The CDR3 DNA reads as TGTGCCAGTAAGACAGGGGGACGGACTGAAGCTTTCTTT. It encodes CASKTGGRTEAFF.

CDR3 protein: CSASSPGTGLEWEQYF. CDR3 nucleotides: TGCAGTGCTAGTTCCCCAGGGACAGGCCTAGAATGGGAGCAGTACTTC. J is TRBJ2-7 and V is TRBV20-1; 8 nucleotides align to TRBD1. V lost 3 bases to trimming and J lost 7 bases; unmatched junction nucleotides: 17. This CDR3 contains 16 residues. Per the germline V gene, CDR1 is DFQATT and CDR2 is SNEGSKA (reference sequence).

This rearrangement joins TRBV7-2 to TRBJ2-5; unclear D gene. The germline CDR1 and CDR2 sequences are SGHTA and FQGNSA. The V end was cut by 3 bases, the J end by 7 bases, with 6 bases between. CDR3 length: 11 residues. For the CDR3, the DNA is TGTGCCAGCAGCTTCTACGGGACCCAGTACTTC. It is translated as CASSFYGTQYF.

The V gene is TRBV3-1 (or the pseudogene TRBV3-2), the J gene TRBJ2-5; 10 nucleotides align to TRBD1. Germline trimming cut 4 bases from V and 5 bases from J; bases unmatched to any gene: 10. Per the germline V gene, CDR1 is LGHDT and CDR2 is YNNKEL (reference sequence). This CDR3 contains 16 residues. This CDR3 reads CASSRNRDRGRETQYF. CDR3 sequence (DNA): TGTGCCAGCAGCCGAAACCGGGACAGGGGCAGGGAGACCCAGTACTTC.

The chain couples TRBV9 to TRBJ2-5; perhaps TRBD1 as D (6 bases). This CDR3 comprises 15 residues. Germline V lookup: CDR1 SGDLS, CDR2 YYNGEE. The V gene lost 0 bases and the J gene lost 1 base, with 10 bases spanning the gap. The CDR3 loop reads CASSVALGGQETQYF. The CDR3 bases are TGTGCCAGCAGCGTAGCCCTAGGGGGCCAAGAGACCCAGTACTTC.

This chain uses TRBV5-8 with TRBJ1-6, with a possible D match to TRBD1 (5 bases). V lost 1 base and J 8 bases, leaving 10 bases between the germline ends. The CDR3 length is 14 residues. Germline V gene lookup returns CDR1 SGHTS and CDR2 YDEGEE. CDR3 in amino acids: CASSLQGVYSPLHF. CDR3 in DNA: TGTGCCAGCAGCTTGCAGGGCGTTTATTCACCCCTCCACTTT.

The chain employs TRBV10-2 and TRBJ2-1; TRBD1 is a possible D gene (6 bases). Germline V gene data show CDR1 as WSHSY and CDR2 as SAAADI. CDR3 length: 13 residues. V was trimmed by 3 bases and J by 6 bases, leaving 9 bases between them. CDR3 protein: CASSEGRGNEQFF. The CDR3 DNA is TGCGCCAGCAGTGAAGGCAGGGGCAATGAGCAGTTCTTC.

V and J are TRBV24-1 and TRBJ2-5; TRBD1 matches at 8 bases. Germline trimming cut 0 bases from V and 5 bases from J; bases unmatched to any gene: 7. Per the germline V gene, CDR1 is KGHDR and CDR2 is SFDVKD. The CDR3 runs 16 residues. CDR3 coding DNA: TGTGCCACCAGTGATTTGATAGCAGGGGGCCAGGAGACCCAGTACTTC. Translation: CATSDLIAGGQETQYF.

This clone was counted once. The chain recombines TRBV6-5 with TRBJ1-1; D gene ambiguous. V was clipped by 0 bases and J by 2 bases, with 7 bases between them. The CDR3 covers 14 residues. CDR1 is MNHEY and CDR2 is SVGAGI in the germline V gene. In DNA, the CDR3 is TGTGCCAGCAGTTACTCGCCAGGTAACACTGAAGCTTTCTTT. This encodes CASSYSPGNTEAFF.

The J gene is TRBJ1-2, the V gene TRBV5-6; the D gene is possibly TRBD1 (5 bases). Per germline, CDR1 SGHDT and CDR2 YYEEEE. V lost 0 bases and J 4 bases, leaving 7 bases between the germline ends. The CDR3 has 13 residues. CDR3 nucleotides: TGTGCCAGCAGCTTGGCAGGGATCTATGGCTACACCTTC. This encodes CASSLAGIYGYTF.

The chain has TRBV4-2 and TRBJ2-1, with D perhaps matching TRBD2 (6 bases). The V gene's germline CDR1 is LGHNA and CDR2 YNFKEQ. V dropped 0 bases and J dropped 9 bases, with 12 bases sitting between them. This CDR3 region has 14 residues. The CDR3 DNA reads TGTGCCAGCAGCCAAGAACTAGCAGATAGTGAGCAGTTCTTC. Protein product: CASSQELADSEQFF.

The V call is TRBV5-1, the J call TRBJ1-1; 8 bases fit TRBD1. Germline CDR1 and CDR2: SGHRS and YFSETQ. V shed 4 bases, J shed 7 bases, and the junction held 15 bases outside the gene matches. The CDR3 runs 16 residues. CDR3 nucleotide sequence: TGCGCCAGCAGCCCAAAACAGGGGGGAACGGTCGTTGAAGCTTTCTTT. Residues: CASSPKQGGTVVEAFF.

The chain links TRBV28 to TRBJ1-5; 8 bases align to TRBD1. Germline CDR1 MDHEN, CDR2 SYDVKM. There are 15 residues in the CDR3. Losses at the gene ends were 8 bases for V and 7 bases for J; bases not matched to a gene: 13. CDR3 sequence: CASGPDRGVRQPQHF. CDR3 coding DNA: TGTGCCAGCGGACCAGACAGGGGTGTAAGGCAGCCCCAGCATTTT.

The chain links TRBV25-1 to TRBJ2-1, with a tentative D call TRBD2 (6 bases). Germline V gene lookup returns CDR1 MGHDK and CDR2 SYGVNS. The CDR3 covers 14 residues. With 0 bases removed from V and 9 bases from J, the gap between germline ends came to 12 bases. CDR3 sequence: CASSEYLAVVEQFF. The CDR3 DNA reads as TGTGCCAGCAGTGAATATTTAGCGGTGGTTGAGCAGTTCTTC.

The rearrangement links TRBV2 to TRBJ2-1; no clear D gene. This CDR3 region has 18 residues. CDR1 SNHLY and CDR2 FYNNEI come from the germline V gene. V was trimmed by 6 bases and J by 0 bases, leaving 21 bases between them. The CDR3 DNA reads TGTGCCAGCAGCGGTGGTCTAGGCCTCCCTAGCTCCTACAATGAGCAGTTCTTC. It encodes CASSGGLGLPSSYNEQFF.

V gene TRBV7-2 combines with J gene TRBJ1-6; D is perhaps TRBD1 (6 bases). The CDR3 length is 17 residues. Trimming removed 5 bases at V and 5 bases at J, with 19 bases between. Germline assignment: CDR1 SGHTA and CDR2 FQGNSA. The CDR3 region has the DNA TGTGCCAGCAGCGCCGCACAGGGCAAACTCAATAATTCACCCCTCCACTTT. Its protein product is CASSAAQGKLNNSPLHF. The full variable domain, with the rest looked up from reference TRBV7-2 and TRBJ1-6, is GAGVSQSPSNKVTEKGKDVELRCDPISGHTALYWYRQSLGQGLEFLIYFQGNSAPDKSGLPSDRFSAERTGGSVSTLTIQRTQQEDSAVYLCASSAAQGKLNNSPLHFGNGTRLTVT.

Of note for this clone: A read error may account for a junction end that differs from germline. The genes are TRBV9 and TRBJ1-1; D call uncertain. This CDR3 is built from 11 residues. Germline CDR1 reads SGDLS; CDR2 reads YYNGEE. CDR3 loop: CASSLYETVSF. The CDR3 nucleotides are TGTGCCAGCAGCCTATACGAGACTGTTTCCTTT.

The chain carries TRBV18 and TRBJ1-1; weak D call: TRBD1 (6 bases). This CDR3 comprises 13 residues. Germline CDR1 and CDR2: KGHSH and LQKENI. V lost 5 bases to trimming and J lost 3 bases, with 10 bases between them. The CDR3 reads CASSTTGYTEAFF. The CDR3 nucleotides read TGTGCCAGCTCAACCACAGGGTACACTGAAGCTTTCTTT.